This T cell receptor beta chain comes out of a study of regulatory T cells in long-lasting Graves disease. Findings and limits, study-wide: Newly diagnosed patients shared 950 to 1,000 public clonotypes; persistent patients shared more than 2,500.

V lost 4 bases, J lost 1 base, and 14 bases lay in between. The CDR3 covers 15 residues. In germline, CDR1 is SGHNT, CDR2 YYREEE (reference sequence). Time point defined: newly diagnosed GD, antithyroid drugs for less than 3 months. RNA from PBMCs was the source of the TCR library. Arm-PCR of CDR3 regions with iRepertoire HTBI primers generated TCR beta libraries. MiXCR, applied by TCRdb to the multiplex PCR reads, yields one record per CDR3 protein. The sample shows fewer than 650,000 distinct CDR3 sequences, about 16% of them seen only once. Turning to this clonotype: The target antigen is unknown.

These data also formed part of another study, on T cells in Graves' hyperthyroidism and ophthalmopathy. As reported in that work: Patients showing uncontrolled infection, other autoimmune disease, pregnancy or lactation were ineligible. A median approximately 6.5 months before onset, the model predicted ophthalmopathy.

This receptor was identified in a woman younger than 45 with Graves disease. V gene TRBV5-4 combines with J gene TRBJ1-1, with D hard to call. Material: peripheral blood mononuclear cells (PBMCs), obtained at new diagnosis, from a patient treated with antithyroid drugs. In nucleotides, the CDR3 is TGTGCCAGCAGCCTTTCAAGGAGGGAGAACACTGAAGCTTTCTTT. Translating gives CASSLSRRENTEAFF.